The 18 T cell receptor beta chains listed next were all sequenced from one sample in a study of T cell changes during pregnancy in multiple sclerosis. Profiled with immunoSEQ multiplex PCR; TCRdb holds only in-frame clones, not every one. The table lists around 70,000 clones, just over 90% of them singletons. The source material was peripheral blood, sampled after pregnancy. These receptors were taken from a female donor with multiple sclerosis, enrolled in a pregnancy study.

The chain is built from TRBV7-9 and TRBJ2-4, with 7 bases fitting TRBD2. Germline V gene lookup returns CDR1 SEHNR and CDR2 FQNEAQ (reference sequence). V shed 5 bases, J shed 3 bases, and the junction held 4 bases outside the gene matches. The CDR3 has 14 amino acids. In nucleotides, the CDR3 is TGTGCCAGCAGCCACCGGGACTACAAAAACATTCAGTACTTC. It codes for CASSHRDYKNIQYF.

This chain links TRBV18 with TRBJ2-7, with a possible D match to TRBD1 (6 bases). Germline V gene sequence: CDR1 KGHSH, CDR2 LQKENI. The V gene lost 6 bases and the J gene lost 3 bases, with 18 bases spanning the gap. The CDR3 is made up of 15 amino acids. The CDR3 DNA is TGTGCCAGCTCGCCCCCCATGGGACAACTCTACGAGCAGTACTTC. This encodes CASSPPMGQLYEQYF.

This chain's CDR3 is CASASFGLAEDTDTQYF. CDR3 DNA: TGTGCCAGCGCCTCCTTCGGACTAGCGGAAGACACAGATACGCAGTATTTT. This chain uses TRBV2 with TRBJ2-3, with 10 nucleotides matching TRBD2. The germline gives CDR1 SNHLY, CDR2 FYNNEI. This CDR3 contains 17 residues. J gave up 2 bases and V 8 bases, and 13 bases lay outside the gene matches.

The rearrangement links TRBV12-5 to TRBJ2-7, with 8 nucleotides matching TRBD2. Germline loops: CDR1 LGHNT, CDR2 FRNRAP. V trimming: 7 bases; J trimming: 4 bases; junction bases outside the gene matches: 6. CDR3 length: 13 residues. The CDR3 DNA follows: TGTGCTAGTGTCATTAGCGGGAATTACGAGCAGTACTTC. The encoded protein is CASVISGNYEQYF.

The chain is built from TRBV7-2 and TRBJ1-1; D not certain. With 5 bases removed from V and 3 bases from J, the gap between germline ends came to 22 bases. This CDR3 contains 17 residues. Looked up from germline, CDR1 is SGHTA and CDR2 is FQGNSA. CDR3 sequence: CASSPEPSRGLDTEAFF. In DNA, the CDR3 is TGTGCCAGCAGCCCAGAACCCTCTCGGGGTTTGGACACTGAAGCTTTCTTT.

The CDR3 nucleotides are TGTGCCAGCAGTTACTCGGGGACGGGGGAGACCGAAGCTTTCTTT. Translating gives CASSYSGTGETEAFF. The rearrangement links TRBV6-5 to TRBJ1-1, with a weak D call TRBD1 (5 bases). Trimming removed 0 bases at V and 8 bases at J, with 16 bases between. The V gene's germline CDR1 is MNHEY and CDR2 SVGAGI. There are 15 residues in the CDR3.

This clone was picked up one time. The chain couples TRBV19 to TRBJ2-5; 14 nucleotides align to TRBD2. The ends lost 5 bases at V and 5 bases at J; junction bases unmatched: 13. CDR1 is LNHDA and CDR2 is SQIVND in the germline V gene (reference sequence). CDR3 size: 18 residues. In nucleotides, the CDR3 is TGTGCCAGTAGTTCTTGGGGACTAGCGGGAGTTAAGGTGGAGACCCAGTACTTC. The encoded protein is CASSSWGLAGVKVETQYF.

A word on this clone: One end of the junction is discordant with germline, which a read error may explain. The CDR3 protein is CASSLRPALSGSYNEQFF. CDR3 bases: TGTGCTAGCAGCTTACGCCCGGCATTGTCGGGCTCCTACAATGAGCAGTTCTTC. The rearrangement uses TRBV7-7 and TRBJ2-1; D gene uncertain. This CDR3 is built from 18 residues. The germline V gene encodes CDR1 SSHAT and CDR2 FNYEAQ (reference sequence).

The rearrangement joins TRBV19 to TRBJ1-2; D is unresolved. The CDR3 sequence is 13 residues long. V shed 8 bases and J shed 5 bases, with 15 bases lying between them. Per the germline V gene, CDR1 is LNHDA and CDR2 is SQIVND (reference sequence). CDR3 protein: CASGLNSGYGYTF. The CDR3 nucleotides are TGTGCCAGTGGCTTGAACTCGGGTTATGGCTACACCTTC.

This clone was seen only a few times. V gene TRBV19 combines with J gene TRBJ1-5, with unresolved D. CDR3 length: 12 amino acids. With 6 bases removed from V and 9 bases from J, the gap between germline ends came to 12 bases. From germline, CDR1 is LNHDA and CDR2 SQIVND (reference sequence). CDR3 protein: CASRPDFGPQHF. The DNA for the CDR3 is TGTGCCAGTAGGCCCGATTTCGGGCCCCAGCATTTT. Full variable domain (missing parts from reference TRBV19 and TRBJ1-5): DGGITQSPKYLFRKEGQNVTLSCEQNLNHDAMYWYRQDPGQGLRLIYYSQIVNDFQKGDIAEGYSVSREKKESFPLTVTSAQKNPTAFYLCASRPDFGPQHFGDGTRLSIL.

V gene TRBV6-5 combines with J gene TRBJ1-1, with unresolved D. With 6 bases removed from V and 10 bases from J, the gap between germline ends came to 18 bases. Germline V gene lookup returns CDR1 MNHEY and CDR2 SVGAGI. The CDR3 is 13 residues long. The DNA for the CDR3 is TGTGCCAGCAGCTCGACACCCCGGTCGGTAGCTTTCTTT. Translating it yields CASSSTPRSVAFF.

V is TRBV5-5 and J is TRBJ2-5; D unclear. CDR1 SGHKS and CDR2 YYEKEE come from the germline V gene (reference sequence). The CDR3 sequence is 16 residues long. V was shortened by 0 bases and J by 1 base, with 13 bases between the two germline ends. The DNA of the CDR3 is TGTGCCAGCAGCTTGGGAGCAGGTTCCTCCCAAGAGACCCAGTACTTC. Protein product: CASSLGAGSSQETQYF.

The V and J genes are TRBV2 and TRBJ2-7, with D possibly TRBD2 on 6 matching bases. The CDR3 spans 13 residues. Germline CDR1 SNHLY, CDR2 FYNNEI. Trimming shortened V by 5 bases and J by 2 bases, and 10 bases separated the two germline ends. In DNA form, the CDR3 reads TGTGCCAGCAGTAAGGAGGGAACCTACGAGCAGTACTTC. It codes for CASSKEGTYEQYF.

The CDR3 here is CASSPGSSTDTQYF. In DNA, the CDR3 is TGCGCCAGCAGCCCCGGGAGCAGCACAGATACGCAGTATTTT. The genes are TRBV4-1 and TRBJ2-3, with D tentatively TRBD2 (6 bases). Germline values: CDR1 MGHRA, CDR2 YSYEKL. The V end lost 4 bases, the J end lost 0 bases, and 8 bases lay between the germline ends. CDR3 length equals 14 residues.

The chain couples TRBV7-2 to TRBJ1-3, with D hard to call. CDR1 and CDR2 from the germline V gene are SGHTA and FQGNSA. This CDR3 has 13 amino acids. Between the trimmed V and J ends, which lost 1 base and 2 bases, there was a span of 3 bases. CDR3 sequence (DNA): TGTGCCAGCAGCTTAGGGCCTGGAAACACCATATATTTT. Residues: CASSLGPGNTIYF.

This chain connects TRBV6-5 to TRBJ2-3, with D unresolved. CDR1 is MNHEY, CDR2 SVGAGI, per germline. The CDR3 is 11 residues long. Between the trimmed V and J ends, which lost 5 bases and 4 bases, there was a span of 4 bases. CDR3 bases: TGTGCCAGCAGTCAGGCAGATACGCAGTATTTT. As protein: CASSQADTQYF.

The chain links TRBV28 to TRBJ2-5; D not resolved. This CDR3 has 13 residues. Trimming removed 0 bases at V and 2 bases at J, with 4 bases between. Germline V gene sequence: CDR1 MDHEN, CDR2 SYDVKM. CDR3 residues: CASSLWTQETQYF. The DNA for the CDR3 is TGTGCCAGCAGTTTATGGACACAAGAGACCCAGTACTTC.

Only one count was recorded for this clone. V and J are TRBV7-2 and TRBJ2-7; D is possibly TRBD2 (5 bases). V lost 5 bases and J 6 bases, leaving 17 bases between the germline ends. Germline loops: CDR1 SGHTA, CDR2 FQGNSA. The CDR3 has 14 residues. Here the CDR3 reads CASSPRPRAGEQYF. In DNA form, the CDR3 reads TGTGCCAGCAGCCCTCGGCCGAGGGCAGGCGAGCAGTACTTC.